This T cell receptor (beta chain) was sequenced in a study of shared clonotypes between healthy human individuals. Naive CD8 populations comprised CD45RO-negative cells positively selected for CCR7, excluding terminally differentiated effector memory CD45RA+ cells. Donors comprised healthy HIV-negative adults lacking recent acute infections or vaccinations. As processed by the authors: Junction-only sequences without quality scores came from ImmunoSEQ, so filtering differed. Sequencing was performed with immunoSEQ multiplex PCR; in TCRdb, only in-frame clones are kept and a portion is missing. D and trimming were read from the DNA, whereas the V and J calls and clone size are those reported in that table. Of 1.5 million to 2.5 million clones listed, around 96% are singletons. Germline values: CDR1 MNHEY, CDR2 SMNVEV (reference sequence). V lost 8 bases, J lost 4 bases, and 9 bases stayed unmatched. The CDR3 extends over 15 amino acids.

The sample taken for sequencing was naive CD8+ T cells sorted from blood. V and J are TRBV27 and TRBJ2-3, with 10 bases fitting TRBD2. This TCR derives from a man between 18 and 35 years old in good health. The CDR3 bases are TGTGCCAGCGCAGTAGCGGGGGGTTCACCAGATACGCAGTATTTT. Its translation: CASAVAGGSPDTQYF.